This paragraph covers one T cell receptor beta chain sequence. Both 60 Vbeta primers and 13 Jbeta primers went into the PCR. The method was immunoSEQ multiplex PCR; TCRdb's version includes in-frame clones alone and lacks a portion of them. The data show 100,000 to 120,000 clones, around 70% seen once. This sample is part of a study of cytomegalovirus exposure and HLA in healthy donors. Trimming removed 6 bases from V and 2 bases from J, with 10 bases in between. Looked up from germline, CDR1 is SGHNT and CDR2 is YENEEA. The CDR3 is made up of 14 amino acids. The V call is TRBV11-3, the J call TRBJ1-4, with D perhaps matching TRBD1 (5 bases). The sample was PBMCs. The receptor was derived from a woman in her 40s in good health and CMV-seropositive. The CDR3, as DNA: TGTGCCAGCAGTTCGGGGGGGACTAATGAAAAACTGTTTTTT. Translated, it gives CASSSGGTNEKLFF.